This T cell receptor (beta chain) was observed in a study of blood T cells in healthy people across ages (dated by TCRdb to between 2014 and 2016). Context from the whole study: Template switching captured roughly one uniquely barcoded TCR beta cDNA molecule per two T cells in model experiments. For two donors (one aged 18 to 30 and one aged 80 or older), the study analyzed two additional independent replicas of 1 million unique cDNA reads from the same blood draw. The donors were split into four age groups: young (average around 16 years), middle-aged (over 35), aged (more than 60) and long-lived (roughly 88). Using deep sequencing normalized with unique cDNA molecular identifiers, the study measured how TCR beta repertoire diversity changes with age.

What the study reported, not specific to this receptor: Conclusive comparison of naive and antigen-experienced compartments was prevented by the profiling of bulk unsorted PBMCs. Estimates of total diversity from one million sequenced T cells were regarded as lower bounds and underestimates. A strong correlation was found between observed TCR beta diversity and the percentage of naive T cells measured by flow cytometry. Observed TCR beta diversity per million T cells fell roughly linearly with age, and a significant reduction was already apparent by age around 40. Compared with the aged group, the long-lived group had more naive CD4+ T cells, fewer expanded clones and increased TCR diversity, suggesting age selection. Donor CMV infection status was unknown, potentially confounding age-related changes in expanded clonotypes.

The protocol used for the library was 5' RACE. Instrument on record: Illumina HiSeq 2500. A second 7 to 11 cycle PCR used a sample-barcoded 5' primer and a J-beta primer mix. Each TCR beta cDNA molecule received a unique molecular identifier from a template-switch 5' adaptor carrying 12 random nucleotides. At least 2.5 million CDR3-containing paired-end reads were obtained from each sample. All of the RNA was converted into first-strand cDNA using the Mint cDNA synthesis kit, with a TRBC-specific oligonucleotide serving as the primer. Following uracil-DNA glycosylase treatment, a first 18-cycle PCR with universal primers M1SS and BC2_uni_R was performed on all cDNA. The authors' analysis ran thus. For normalization, 1 million high-quality reads, each with a distinct molecular identifier, were randomly selected from each sample. Instead of being binned into consensus sequences, reads with shared molecular identifiers were discarded. MiTCR, run with a Q25 quality threshold and the strictest error-elimination algorithm, handled CDR3 identification, clonotype clustering and error correction. A nonparametric unseen species model with Euler transformation was used to estimate a lower bound on total TCR beta diversity. The raw public reads went through TCRdb reprocessing: fastp at Q25, MiXCR clone calling, in-frame beta chains kept. All rows with the same CDR3 protein become a single entry with the most common DNA and genes. These V and J calls are TCRdb output, not the study's own analysis. This sample has about 840,000 distinct CDR3 sequences in its table, and 29% of those were observed once. Roughly a tenth of the sample is taken by the ten largest.

Of note for this clonotype: Its antigen is still unknown. It has no much larger one-base neighbor in the sample; base qualities were not kept.

V drops 3 bases and J drops 0 bases, leaving 9 bases in between. CDR1 LNHNV and CDR2 YYDKDF are derived from the germline V gene (reference sequence). The CDR3 contains 16 residues, cysteine and phenylalanine counted. CDR3 DNA is the only sequence kept; it has 48 bases, read in frame from the first base. Systemically healthy Caucasian individuals from Russia, 35 to 50 in total and aged about 6 to 90 years, were included as donors. Approximately 9.3 milliliters of peripheral blood were drawn from each donor into EDTA-treated Vacutainer tubes. Ficoll-Paque density-gradient centrifugation was used to isolate PBMCs, with at least 7 million per sample. Total RNA was extracted from PBMCs with Trizol reagent, with at least 5 micrograms obtained per sample. For every donor, an aliquot of PBMCs went through flow cytometry to measure the percentages of naive CD45RAhigh/CD27high T cells. Separately, the same data were catalogued under a study of T cells of mothers and their children. As that second study puts it: Nine systemically healthy Caucasian individuals, comprising three mothers and their six children, were included as donors. cDNA synthesis used all of the extracted RNA, with 1.5 ug of RNA in each 15 ul reaction. In the second PCR, sample barcodes and 2-4 random nucleotides were introduced via the M1S primer. More than 8.5 million TCR beta CDR3 reads were obtained from each mother, and about 3 million reads were obtained from each child. Thymic selection shapes the output of TCR recombination in a similar way in related and unrelated pairs, and inherited differences have a minor effect. Normalized repertoire overlap was always slightly but never significantly higher in related than unrelated mother-child pairs. No persistent microchimeric T cell clones were detected, at a sensitivity of roughly 93 clones per million clonotypes. In the study, deep NGS was used to compare the TCR beta repertoires of mothers and children, and features distinguishing related mother-child pairs from unrelated individuals were sought. The mean age was roughly 40 +/- 4 years for the mothers and around 10 +/- 4 years for the children. After adapter ligation with NEBNext reagents, the libraries were sequenced on Illumina HiSeq 2000 with 100+100 nt paired-end reads. To avoid cross-contamination, the mother libraries and the child libraries were prepared a month apart and sequenced in separate runs. For each donor, between roughly 450,000 and 2,200,000 distinct TCR beta clonotypes were identified. Naive TCR beta clonotypes were estimated from low-frequency clonotypes matched to each donor's FACS-determined naive share, without sorting.

The sequence came from a woman aged 40 to 50 in good health. The sequencing sample was made of blood. The rearranged segments are TRBV15 and TRBJ2-6; the D gene could be either TRBD1 or TRBD2, each agreeing at 5 bases. The DNA sequence is as follows: TGTGCCACCAGCAGGTGGGGGAGCTCTGGGGCCAACGTCCTGACTTTC. It encodes CATSRWGSSGANVLTF. The CDR3, completed at both ends by the reference TRBV15 and TRBJ2-6 genes, gives the full variable domain DAMVIQNPRYQVTQFGKPVTLSCSQTLNHNVMYWYQQKSSQAPKLLFHYYDKDFNNEADTPDNFQSRRPNTSFCFLDIRSPGLGDTAMYLCATSRWGSSGANVLTFGAGSRLTVL.